The rows below give T cell receptor beta chains drawn from one sample of a study of T cells after yellow fever vaccination. TCRdb fed the 5' RACE reads into MiXCR, producing one record per CDR3 protein. The sample shows more than 300,000 distinct CDR3 sequences, approximately 11% of them seen only once. The material sequenced was CD4+ T cells sorted from PBMCs, taken 45 days after the yellow fever booster vaccination. The receptor set was obtained from a young man who received the YFV17D yellow fever vaccine. CDR3s include the opening cysteine and the closing phenylalanine or tryptophan. Fields, in order: clone size, D gene, J gene, CDR3 length, V gene, CDR3 protein, CDR3 DNA. A D gene is named only where the DNA matches it firmly. Only some rows state a clone size, as once, few, many or a class for expanded clones.

. | TRBD1 | TRBJ1-1 | 15 | TRBV13 | CASSRGSTGGTEAFF | TGTGCCAGCAGCCGAGGGAGTACAGGGGGAACTGAAGCTTTCTTT
. | . | TRBJ1-2 | 11 | TRBV29-1 | CSVVSSYGYTF | TGCAGCGTTGTCTCCAGCTATGGCTACACCTTC
. | . | TRBJ1-2 | 11 | TRBV12-3/TRBV12-4 | CASRDRAGYTF | TGTGCCAGCAGGGACCGAGCCGGCTACACCTTC
few | . | TRBJ1-1 | 13 | TRBV6-5 | CASSGDRHTEAFF | TGTGCCAGCAGTGGCGACAGACACACTGAAGCTTTCTTT
. | TRBD1 | TRBJ1-5 | 16 | TRBV5-6 | CASSSHRGRIDQPQHF | TGTGCCAGCAGCTCACACAGGGGGCGCATAGATCAGCCCCAGCATTTT
few | . | TRBJ2-3 | 14 | TRBV28 | CASSFGHVTDTQYF | TGTGCCAGCAGTTTTGGACACGTAACAGATACGCAGTATTTT
few | TRBD2 | TRBJ2-5 | 19 | TRBV7-9 | CASSQGLAGGNLLQETQYF | TGTGCCAGCAGCCAGGGACTAGCGGGGGGTAACCTCCTGCAGGAGACCCAGTACTTC
. | . | TRBJ2-3 | 16 | TRBV6-5 | CASSYLDSGGTDTQYF | TGTGCCAGCAGTTACTTGGACTCCGGGGGCACAGATACGCAGTATTTT
few | . | TRBJ2-3 | 13 | TRBV29-1 | CTGSLAGGEAQYF | TGCACCGGGTCCTTGGCCGGGGGAGAGGCGCAGTATTTT
. | . | TRBJ1-1 | 16 | TRBV6-1 | CASSARTVGRDTEAFF | TGTGCCAGCAGTGCCAGGACAGTTGGGCGGGACACTGAAGCTTTCTTT
. | TRBD1 | TRBJ1-5 | 16 | TRBV6-1 | CASSDPGQGRDQPQHF | TGTGCCAGCAGTGACCCCGGACAGGGGAGGGATCAGCCCCAGCATTTT
. | . | TRBJ2-3 | 14 | TRBV10-3 | CAISRGAQTDTQYF | TGTGCCATCAGTAGGGGGGCTCAAACAGATACGCAGTATTTT
. | . | TRBJ1-1 | 14 | TRBV6-4 | CASSDNREDTEAFF | TGTGCCAGCAGTGACAACAGGGAAGACACTGAAGCTTTCTTT
. | . | TRBJ2-1 | 14 | TRBV7-3 | CASSSYAGYNEQFF | TGTGCCAGCAGCTCGTACGCGGGGTACAATGAGCAGTTCTTC
. | . | TRBJ1-5 | 13 | TRBV6-1 | CASSGRLNQPQHF | TGTGCCAGCAGTGGACGGCTTAATCAGCCCCAGCATTTT
. | TRBD2 | TRBJ2-1 | 15 | TRBV9 | CASSPRLAEYNEQFF | TGTGCCAGCAGCCCGAGACTAGCGGAATACAATGAGCAGTTCTTC
. | TRBD2 | TRBJ2-1 | 16 | TRBV29-1 | CSVEAWSGGSYNEQFF | TGCAGCGTTGAAGCGTGGTCCGGGGGGTCCTACAATGAGCAGTTCTTC
. | . | TRBJ2-3 | 11 | TRBV5-6 | CASSSRNTQYF | TGTGCCAGCAGCTCCCGAAATACGCAGTATTTT
few | . | TRBJ1-2 | 15 | TRBV7-8 | CASSLRRGLGSGYTF | TGTGCCAGCAGCTTAAGAAGGGGACTTGGGAGCGGCTACACCTTC
. | . | TRBJ1-3 | 17 | TRBV7-9 | CASNSGGGQHSGNTIYF | TGTGCCAGCAACTCGGGAGGGGGTCAGCACTCTGGAAACACCATATATTTT
few | . | TRBJ2-3 | 15 | TRBV6-5 | CASSYSNSYTDTQYF | TGTGCCAGCAGTTACTCGAACAGCTACACAGATACGCAGTATTTT
. | . | TRBJ1-5 | 14 | TRBV20-1 | CSARGTIRNQPQHF | TGCAGTGCTAGAGGGACGATACGGAATCAGCCCCAGCATTTT
few | . | TRBJ2-7 | 14 | TRBV20-1 | CTTSFRGGIYEQYF | TGCACTACGTCCTTCAGGGGGGGGATCTACGAGCAGTACTTC
. | TRBD2 | TRBJ2-3 | 16 | TRBV6-2/TRBV6-3 | CASMGGGALSTDTQYF | TGTGCCAGCATGGGCGGGGGGGCCCTCAGCACAGATACGCAGTATTTT
. | . | TRBJ1-4 | 14 | TRBV7-8 | CASSLEQVVGKLFF | TGTGCCAGCAGCTTAGAACAGGTGGTGGGAAAACTGTTTTTT
few | . | TRBJ2-5 | 14 | TRBV7-2 | CASSLMDGQETQYF | TGTGCCAGCAGCTTGATGGACGGACAAGAGACCCAGTACTTC
. | TRBD1 | TRBJ1-5 | 18 | TRBV11-2 | CASSLDLVRDRGFQPQHF | TGTGCCAGCAGCTTAGATCTGGTCCGGGACAGGGGTTTTCAGCCCCAGCATTTT
. | . | TRBJ1-1 | 13 | TRBV14 | CASSQHRDTEAFF | TGTGCCAGCAGCCAACACAGGGACACTGAAGCTTTCTTT
. | . | TRBJ1-5 | 14 | TRBV12-3/TRBV12-4 | CASSPQGIGQPQHF | TGTGCCAGCAGCCCACAGGGTATAGGTCAGCCCCAGCATTTT
. | . | TRBJ1-5 | 15 | TRBV7-2 | CASSLRGFGNQPQHF | TGTGCCAGCAGCTTACGGGGGTTCGGCAATCAGCCCCAGCATTTT
few | TRBD1 | TRBJ2-5 | 14 | TRBV5-1 | CASSSGTEGETQYF | TGCGCCAGCAGCTCCGGGACAGAAGGAGAGACCCAGTACTTC
. | . | TRBJ2-3 | 16 | TRBV5-1 | CASSVPGRPAGDTQYF | TGCGCCAGCAGCGTACCGGGCCGCCCGGCCGGGGATACGCAGTATTTT
many | . | TRBJ2-5 | 11 | TRBV30 | CAWSVRETQYF | TGTGCCTGGAGTGTCCGTGAGACCCAGTACTTC
. | . | TRBJ1-5 | 15 | TRBV6-2/TRBV6-3 | CASSNPWVRGQPQHF | TGTGCCAGCAGCAACCCATGGGTAAGGGGTCAGCCCCAGCATTTT
many | TRBD2 | TRBJ2-5 | 16 | TRBV7-3 | CASRPDSGGAAATQYF | TGTGCCAGCAGGCCCGATAGCGGGGGGGCAGCGGCGACCCAGTACTTC
few | TRBD2 | TRBJ2-3 | 13 | TRBV12-3/TRBV12-4 | CASSFPGGDTQYF | TGTGCCAGCAGTTTCCCGGGAGGAGATACGCAGTATTTT